This TCR beta chain was observed in a study of PD-1 blockade in classical Hodgkin lymphoma. Study overall: With a 2-week interval, patients received intravenous nivolumab at 3 mg/kg.

This clone is a singleton in its sample. Its antigen is not known. Indicated time point: cycle 4 day 1 (C4D1), after 5 to 7 weeks of nivolumab. Autologous stem cell transplantation was followed by relapse in every patient, and brentuximab vedotin exposure varied. Complete response, partial response or progressive disease was each patient's best response. Germline values: CDR1 SGHDT, CDR2 YYEEEE. V lost 6 bases to trimming and J lost 2 bases, with 9 bases between them. The CDR3 has 12 residues. Findings and limits, study-wide: The CD4+ diversity rise by C4D1 was clearest in complete responders. Individuals initiating nivolumab under 1 year after ASCT were excluded.

The data were produced by immunoSEQ multiplex PCR, yet TCRdb's version contains in-frame clones alone and is incomplete. The sample has under 80,000 clones; 87% are singletons. The specimen comprised peripheral blood mononuclear cells (PBMCs), sampled before the fourth cycle of nivolumab. V and J are TRBV5-6 and TRBJ2-7; unclear D gene. The sequence was obtained from a human donor with classical Hodgkin lymphoma. The CDR3: CASNDGTYEQYF. The CDR3, as DNA: TGTGCCAGCAATGACGGAACCTACGAGCAGTACTTC.